Listed below are T cell receptor beta chains from one sample, sequenced in a study of radiotherapy plus CTLA-4 blockade in lung cancer. The data were produced by immunoSEQ multiplex PCR, yet TCRdb's version contains in-frame clones alone and is incomplete. The sample has some 50,000 clones, 60% to 80% seen once. The sample consisted of peripheral blood, taken from a patient treated with radiotherapy plus ipilimumab. These TCRs come from a human donor with non-small cell lung cancer who had stable disease on radiotherapy plus ipilimumab. Each CDR3 is given with its conserved first and last residue. The order of the fields is V gene, clone size, D gene, J gene, CDR3 DNA, CDR3 protein. The D gene is left open where the match is weak. For some rows the clone size is stated as once, few or many, or as a class when expanded; others skip it.

V: TRBV11-2; size: once; D: NA; J: TRBJ1-1; DNA: TGTGCCAGCAGCCGACATATGAAGAACACTGAAGCTTTCTTT; CDR3: CASSRHMKNTEAFF
V: TRBV5-6; size: few; D: NA; J: TRBJ1-1; DNA: TGTGCCAGCAGCTTGTATGGGACTAACACTGAAGCTTTCTTT; CDR3: CASSLYGTNTEAFF
V: TRBV9; size: few; D: NA; J: TRBJ1-2; DNA: TGTGCCAGCACTCCCCCTGGGGGGGCCTATGGCTACACCTTC; CDR3: CASTPPGGAYGYTF
V: TRBV28; size: NA; D: NA; J: TRBJ2-5; DNA: TGTGCCAGCAGTTCGGGGGGCCGGGAGACCCAGTACTTC; CDR3: CASSSGGRETQYF
V: TRBV4-1; size: few; D: NA; J: TRBJ1-1; DNA: TGCGCCAGCAATAAGGAGGGAATGAACACTGAAGCTTTCTTT; CDR3: CASNKEGMNTEAFF
V: TRBV2; size: NA; D: TRBD1; J: TRBJ2-1; DNA: TGTGCCAGCATCCGGGACAGTTACAATGAGCAGTTCTTC; CDR3: CASIRDSYNEQFF
V: TRBV5-4; size: few; D: NA; J: TRBJ1-1; DNA: TGTGCCAGCAGCTTAGGACAGATCGCTGAAGCTTTCTTT; CDR3: CASSLGQIAEAFF
V: TRBV10-1; size: once; D: NA; J: TRBJ1-5; DNA: TGCGCCAGCAGTCCCGTCGGGTACCCCCAGCATTTT; CDR3: CASSPVGYPQHF
V: TRBV5-1; size: NA; D: NA; J: TRBJ2-2; DNA: TGCGCCAGCAGCTTGGCCCCGGACACCGGGGAGCTGTTTTTT; CDR3: CASSLAPDTGELFF
V: TRBV5-1; size: NA; D: NA; J: TRBJ1-3; DNA: TGCGCCAGCAGCTTGCGGGCCAACTCTGGAAACACCATATATTTT; CDR3: CASSLRANSGNTIYF
V: TRBV7-2; size: NA; D: TRBD2; J: TRBJ2-3; DNA: TGTGCCAGCAGCTTAGCCGGACTAGCGGGGGGGTCTAGCACAGATACGCAGTATTTT; CDR3: CASSLAGLAGGSSTDTQYF
V: TRBV5-1; size: once; D: NA; J: TRBJ2-5; DNA: TGCGCCAGCAGGGTTGAGATGGGGGTTGGGTTCGGAGAGACCCAGTACTTC; CDR3: CASRVEMGVGFGETQYF
V: TRBV7-3; size: NA; D: NA; J: TRBJ2-2; DNA: TGTGCCAGCAGCTCATCCACAGGGTGGGCCGGGGAGCTGTTTTTT; CDR3: CASSSSTGWAGELFF
V: TRBV28; size: once; D: TRBD2; J: TRBJ2-3; DNA: TGTGCCAGCAGCTCGACTAGCGGGGGCCCCGATACGCAGTATTTT; CDR3: CASSSTSGGPDTQYF
V: TRBV9; size: NA; D: NA; J: TRBJ1-2; DNA: TGTGCCAGCAGCGCGTTTCGGGCAGGAAACTATGGCTACACCTTC; CDR3: CASSAFRAGNYGYTF
V: TRBV7-3; size: NA; D: NA; J: TRBJ1-3; DNA: TGTGCCAGCAGCAAAGACGGAAACACCATATATTTT; CDR3: CASSKDGNTIYF
V: TRBV6-1; size: NA; D: NA; J: TRBJ1-2; DNA: TGTGCCAGCAGTGAAGCTCGAGGGGCTAACTATGGCTACACCTTC; CDR3: CASSEARGANYGYTF